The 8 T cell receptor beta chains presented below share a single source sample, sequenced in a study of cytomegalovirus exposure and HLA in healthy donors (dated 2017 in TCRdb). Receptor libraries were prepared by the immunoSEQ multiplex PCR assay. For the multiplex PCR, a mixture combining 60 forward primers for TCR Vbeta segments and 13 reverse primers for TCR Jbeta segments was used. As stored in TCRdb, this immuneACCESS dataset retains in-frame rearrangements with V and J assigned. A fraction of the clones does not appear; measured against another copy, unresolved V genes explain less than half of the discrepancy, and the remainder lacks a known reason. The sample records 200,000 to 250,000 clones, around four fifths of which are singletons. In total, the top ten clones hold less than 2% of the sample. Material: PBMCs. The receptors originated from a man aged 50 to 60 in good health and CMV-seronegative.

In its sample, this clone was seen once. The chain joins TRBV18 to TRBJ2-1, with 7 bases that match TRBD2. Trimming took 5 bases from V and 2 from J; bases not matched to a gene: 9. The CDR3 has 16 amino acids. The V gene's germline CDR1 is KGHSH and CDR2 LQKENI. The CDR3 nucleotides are TGTGCCAGCTCATCCCTGGGAGCGGGGCCCTACAATGAGCAGTTCTTC. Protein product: CASSSLGAGPYNEQFF.

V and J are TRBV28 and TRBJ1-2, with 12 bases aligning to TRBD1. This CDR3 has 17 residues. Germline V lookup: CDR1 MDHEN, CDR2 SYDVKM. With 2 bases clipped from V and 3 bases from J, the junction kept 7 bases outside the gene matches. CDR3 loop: CASSLPTGTGGYYGYTF. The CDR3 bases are TGTGCCAGCAGTTTACCAACAGGGACAGGGGGCTACTATGGCTACACCTTC.

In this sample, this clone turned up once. CDR3: CASSPGTSVVDTQYF. As DNA, the CDR3 is TGTGCCAGCAGCCCCGGGACTAGCGTTGTAGATACGCAGTATTTT. V and J are TRBV7-9 and TRBJ2-3; TRBD2 matches 10 bases. The CDR3 is 15 amino acids. V dropped 5 bases and J dropped 5; count of bases not matched to a gene: 7. Per germline, CDR1 SEHNR and CDR2 FQNEAQ (reference sequence).

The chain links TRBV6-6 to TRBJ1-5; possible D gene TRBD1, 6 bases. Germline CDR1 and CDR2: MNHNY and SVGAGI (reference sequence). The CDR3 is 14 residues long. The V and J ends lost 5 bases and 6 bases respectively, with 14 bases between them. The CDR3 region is CASSPPGAGQPQHF. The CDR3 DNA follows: TGTGCCAGCAGTCCCCCAGGGGCTGGTCAGCCCCAGCATTTT.

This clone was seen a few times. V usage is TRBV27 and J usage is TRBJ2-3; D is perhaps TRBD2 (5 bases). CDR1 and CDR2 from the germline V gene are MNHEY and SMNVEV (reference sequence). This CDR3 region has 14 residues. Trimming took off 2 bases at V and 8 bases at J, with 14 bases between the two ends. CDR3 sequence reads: CASSLGSLQGTQYF. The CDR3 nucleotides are TGTGCCAGCAGTTTAGGGAGCCTCCAAGGTACGCAGTATTTT.

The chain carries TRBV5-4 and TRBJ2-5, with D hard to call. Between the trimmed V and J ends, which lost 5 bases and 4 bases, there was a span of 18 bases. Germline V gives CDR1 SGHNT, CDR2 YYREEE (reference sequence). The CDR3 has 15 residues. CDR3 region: CASRRDLQVLETQYF. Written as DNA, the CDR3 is TGTGCCAGCAGGCGAGACCTCCAGGTTCTAGAGACCCAGTACTTC.

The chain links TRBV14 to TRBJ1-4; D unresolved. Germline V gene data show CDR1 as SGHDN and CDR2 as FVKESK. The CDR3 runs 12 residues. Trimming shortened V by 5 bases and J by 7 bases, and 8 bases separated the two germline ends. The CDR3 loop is CASSLRGEKLFF. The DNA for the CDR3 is TGTGCCAGCAGCTTACGGGGTGAAAAACTGTTTTTT.

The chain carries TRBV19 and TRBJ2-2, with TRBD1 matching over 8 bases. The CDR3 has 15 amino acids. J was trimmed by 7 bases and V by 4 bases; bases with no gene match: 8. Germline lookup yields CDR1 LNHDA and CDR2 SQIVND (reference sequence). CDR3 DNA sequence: TGTGCCAGTAGTAGCGGACAGGGTGCCATCGGGGAGCTGTTTTTT. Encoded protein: CASSSGQGAIGELFF. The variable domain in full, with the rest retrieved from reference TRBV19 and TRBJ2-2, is DGGITQSPKYLFRKEGQNVTLSCEQNLNHDAMYWYRQDPGQGLRLIYYSQIVNDFQKGDIAEGYSVSREKKESFPLTVTSAQKNPTAFYLCASSSGQGAIGELFFGEGSRLTVL.